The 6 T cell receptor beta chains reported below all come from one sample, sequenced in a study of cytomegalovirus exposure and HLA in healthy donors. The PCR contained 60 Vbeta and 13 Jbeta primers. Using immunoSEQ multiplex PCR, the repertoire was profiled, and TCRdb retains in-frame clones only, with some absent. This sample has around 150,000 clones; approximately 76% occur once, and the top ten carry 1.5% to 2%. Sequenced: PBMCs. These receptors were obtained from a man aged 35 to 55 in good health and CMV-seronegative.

In DNA, the CDR3 is TGCGCCAGCAGTGAGTCGGGACTAGCGGGGGGGAACAATGAGCAGTTCTTC. Translation: CASSESGLAGGNNEQFF. The chain employs TRBV10-1 and TRBJ2-1, with 16 bases aligning to TRBD2. The V gene end was trimmed by 0 bases and the J gene end by 5 bases; junction bases not matched to a gene: 1. This CDR3 region has 17 residues. CDR1 and CDR2 (germline): WNHNN, SYGVQD (reference sequence).

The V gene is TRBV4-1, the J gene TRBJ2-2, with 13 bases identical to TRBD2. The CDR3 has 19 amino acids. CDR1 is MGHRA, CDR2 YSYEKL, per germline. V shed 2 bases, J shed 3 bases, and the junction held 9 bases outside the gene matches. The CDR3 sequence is CASSQPRTSGSSYTGELFF. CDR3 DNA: TGCGCCAGCAGCCAACCAAGGACTAGCGGGAGTTCGTACACCGGGGAGCTGTTTTTT.

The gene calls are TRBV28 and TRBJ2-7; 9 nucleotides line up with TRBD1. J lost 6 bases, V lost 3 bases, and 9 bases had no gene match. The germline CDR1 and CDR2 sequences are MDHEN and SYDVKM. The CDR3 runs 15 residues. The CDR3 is CASSLTGTGKAEQYF. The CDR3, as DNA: TGTGCCAGCAGTTTGACCGGGACAGGGAAAGCCGAGCAGTACTTC.

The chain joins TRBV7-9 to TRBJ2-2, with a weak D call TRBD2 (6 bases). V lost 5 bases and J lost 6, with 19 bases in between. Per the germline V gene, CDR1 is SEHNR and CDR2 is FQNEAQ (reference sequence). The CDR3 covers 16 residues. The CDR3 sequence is CASSPAEGSLAGELFF. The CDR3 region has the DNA TGTGCCAGCAGCCCGGCGGAGGGATCCCTCGCCGGGGAGCTGTTTTTT.

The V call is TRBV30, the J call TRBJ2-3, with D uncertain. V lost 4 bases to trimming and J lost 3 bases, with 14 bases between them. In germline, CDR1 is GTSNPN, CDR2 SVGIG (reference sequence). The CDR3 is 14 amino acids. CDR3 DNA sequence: TGTGCCTGGACTTACATTGCATCGACAGATACGCAGTATTTT. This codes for CAWTYIASTDTQYF.

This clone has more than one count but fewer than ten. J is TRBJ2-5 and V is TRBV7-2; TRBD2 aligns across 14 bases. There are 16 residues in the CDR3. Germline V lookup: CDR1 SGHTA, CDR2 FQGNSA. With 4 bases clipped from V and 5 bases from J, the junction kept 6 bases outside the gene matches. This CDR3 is CASSSGLAGVRETQYF. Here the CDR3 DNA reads TGTGCCAGCAGCTCGGGACTAGCGGGGGTAAGGGAGACCCAGTACTTC.